The sequence of this T cell receptor (beta chain) was determined in a study of CD8 T cells in ankylosing spondylitis. General observations from the study: One TCR beta motif, made up of about 8 highly homologous variants, appeared characteristic of ankylosing spondylitis blood. Reactive arthritis synovial fluid and blood previously showed some of these motif variants. Reportedly, matched ankylosing spondylitis synovial fluid was significantly enriched for disease-linked clones. Disease-associated clonotypes exhibited CD8+ identity and were relatively infrequent in peripheral blood.

By quantitative 5'-RACE with molecular barcodes, the TCR beta libraries were made. TCRdb reprocessed the 5' RACE reads via MiXCR and lists one record per CDR3 protein. The sample includes 450,000 to 550,000 distinct CDR3 sequences, roughly 5% of them seen just once. In germline, CDR1 is SGHRS, CDR2 YFSETQ. The ends were cut back, 0 bases at V and 1 base at J, with 8 bases in the middle. The CDR3 consists of 14 residues. This clonotype was picked up many times. No antigen is known for it. The chain combines TRBV5-1 with TRBJ2-7; D is unclear. The sample was blood, either unsorted or a sorted T cell fraction (not recorded which). This sequence originates from a male donor with ankylosing spondylitis. CDR3 coding DNA: TGCGCCAGCAGCTTGGGAATAGGGTCCTACGAGCAGTACTTC. It translates to CASSLGIGSYEQYF.